Following are 18 T cell receptor beta chains from one sample sequenced in a study of identical twins. TCRdb passed the 5' RACE reads through MiXCR, listing each CDR3 protein once. Of hundreds of thousands of distinct CDR3 sequences listed, roughly 7% are singletons. This sample was shared with a second study, whose subject was yellow fever vaccine responses in identical twins.

The sample comprised memory (CD45RO+) T cells sorted from blood. The receptors were gathered from a woman in her late teens or twenties in good health.

The rearrangement links TRBV3-1 to TRBJ2-3; TRBD2 matches 7 bases. Trimming at V came to 4 bases and at J to 1 base, leaving 5 bases not matched to a gene. CDR1 and CDR2 (germline): LGHDT, YNNKEL (reference sequence). CDR3 length: 15 amino acids. For the CDR3, the DNA is TGTGCCAGCAGCCCTGAGCGGGGAGGCACAGATACGCAGTATTTT. It specifies CASSPERGGTDTQYF.

This clonotype showed up many times. The rearrangement joins TRBV2 to TRBJ2-5, with 7 bases fitting TRBD2. The CDR3 consists of 15 residues. V was clipped by 4 bases and J by 3 bases; unmatched bases: 8. Germline-derived CDR1 and CDR2 are SNHLY and FYNNEI. Here the CDR3 reads CASSGGGLGEETQYF. In DNA, the CDR3 is TGTGCCAGCAGTGGGGGGGGGTTGGGGGAAGAGACCCAGTACTTC.

This clonotype was seen a handful of times. V gene TRBV5-1 combines with J gene TRBJ2-5; 7 bases line up with TRBD1. Germline CDR1 SGHRS, CDR2 YFSETQ. The CDR3 runs to 13 residues. V shed 4 bases and J 5 bases; nucleotides not matched to a gene: 5. The CDR3 coding sequence is TGCGCCAGCAGCAACAGGGGCGGGGAGACCCAGTACTTC. It is translated as CASSNRGGETQYF.

The sample holds many counts of this clonotype. The chain has TRBV15 and TRBJ2-3, with 11 bases that match TRBD1. Germline V gene data show CDR1 as LNHNV and CDR2 as YYDKDF (reference sequence). The V and J ends lost 0 bases and 2 bases, in that order; junction bases with no gene match: 10. The CDR3 has 19 amino acids. CDR3 sequence reads: CATSRDVPGQGGHTDTQYF. The CDR3 DNA is TGTGCCACCAGCAGAGATGTCCCGGGACAGGGGGGACACACAGATACGCAGTATTTT.

This clonotype was found many times. The chain is built from TRBV25-1 and TRBJ1-1; D remains ambiguous. Trimming stripped 3 bases from V and 1 base from J, with 12 bases between. This CDR3 is built from 15 residues. Germline values: CDR1 MGHDK, CDR2 SYGVNS. For the CDR3, the DNA is TGTGCCAGCAGTGATCTGGGGAACGAGAACACTGAAGCTTTCTTT. This gives the protein CASSDLGNENTEAFF.

The table lists this clonotype with a few counts. CDR3 residues: CASSRLDTGNEKLFF. The CDR3 nucleotides are TGTGCCAGCAGCCGACTGGACACCGGCAATGAAAAACTGTTTTTT. The chain couples TRBV27 to TRBJ1-4; a weak D match, TRBD1 (5 bases). The CDR3 covers 15 residues. Germline V lookup: CDR1 MNHEY, CDR2 SMNVEV (reference sequence). Trimming shortened V by 6 bases and J by 5 bases, and 16 bases separated the two germline ends. The entire variable domain, with the rest obtained from reference TRBV27 and TRBJ1-4, is as follows: EAQVTQNPRYLITVTGKKLTVTCSQNMNHEYMSWYRQDPGLGLRQIYYSMNVEVTDKGDVPEGYKVSRKEKRNFPLILESPSPNQTSLYFCASSRLDTGNEKLFFGSGTQLSVL.

This clonotype was seen only a few times. The chain recombines TRBV11-2 with TRBJ1-3; no reliable D call. The CDR3 length is 15 residues. The germline gives CDR1 SGHAT, CDR2 FQNNGV. V gave up 5 bases and J gave up 2 bases, with 13 bases separating them. CDR3 bases: TGTGCCAGCAGCAGGGAGGGCCTTACTGGAAACACCATATATTTT. Protein product: CASSREGLTGNTIYF.

The chain uses TRBV7-8 and TRBJ1-2; 8 bases line up with TRBD1. The junction had 11 bases not matched to a gene; V was cut back by 5 bases and J by 6 bases. Germline V gene data show CDR1 as SGHVS and CDR2 as FQNEAQ. The CDR3 spans 15 residues. CDR3 sequence (DNA): TGTGCCAGCAGCGCATGGACAGGGCCCACGGATGGCTACACCTTC. Protein product: CASSAWTGPTDGYTF.

The chain is built from TRBV3-1 and TRBJ2-7; D is possibly TRBD1 or TRBD2 (5 bases each). This CDR3 region has 14 residues. CDR1 LGHDT and CDR2 YNNKEL come from the germline V gene (reference sequence). V lost 5 bases and J 0 bases, leaving 11 bases between the germline ends. CDR3 in amino acids: CASSSWDGSYEQYF. CDR3 sequence (DNA): TGTGCCAGCAGCTCCTGGGACGGCTCCTACGAGCAGTACTTC.

This clonotype was observed a few times. The genes are TRBV5-8 and TRBJ1-5; no clear D. This CDR3 contains 12 residues. CDR1 SGHTS and CDR2 YDEGEE come from the germline V gene. The V end lost 4 bases, the J end lost 6 bases, and 8 bases lay between the germline ends. As DNA, the CDR3 is TGTGCCAGCAGCACAGCCCCTCAGCCCCAGCATTTT. Translating it yields CASSTAPQPQHF.

In this sample, this clonotype turned up a few times. The chain joins TRBV7-6 to TRBJ2-1; 13 bases fit TRBD2. Germline V gene data show CDR1 as SGHVS and CDR2 as FNYEAQ. CDR3 length equals 17 residues. J gave up 6 bases and V 3 bases, and 8 bases lay outside the gene matches. DNA for the CDR3: TGTGCCAGCAGCTTGGGTTCATGGACTAGCGGGGGCAATGAGCAGTTCTTC. Encoded protein: CASSLGSWTSGGNEQFF.

This clonotype was recorded many times. This chain joins TRBV5-5 and TRBJ2-7; tentatively, D is TRBD1 (5 bases). Trimming removed 2 bases from V and 0 bases from J, with 15 bases in between. The CDR3 is 16 amino acids. Germline V gene lookup returns CDR1 SGHKS and CDR2 YYEKEE (reference sequence). CDR3 in DNA: TGTGCCAGCAGCTTTGAAGGAAGGGGAAACTCCTACGAGCAGTACTTC. Encoded protein: CASSFEGRGNSYEQYF.

The V gene is TRBV3-1, the J gene TRBJ1-3; TRBD1 agrees at 7 bases. The CDR3 totals 15 residues. J gave up 0 bases and V 11 bases, and 10 bases lay outside the gene matches. The germline CDR1 and CDR2 sequences are LGHDT and YNNKEL (reference sequence). This CDR3 reads CASSQGGFSGNTIYF. The CDR3 nucleotides read TGTGCCTCCTCCCAGGGGGGATTCTCTGGAAACACCATATATTTT.

The rearrangement joins TRBV20-1 to TRBJ1-1, with D possibly TRBD1 on 6 matching bases. Trimming took 1 base from V and 6 from J, leaving 15 bases between them. Germline V gene lookup returns CDR1 DFQATT and CDR2 SNEGSKA (reference sequence). The CDR3 runs to 14 residues. The CDR3 region is CSARGLNRDAEAFF. DNA of the CDR3: TGCAGTGCTAGAGGATTGAACAGGGACGCTGAAGCTTTCTTT.

This clonotype was recorded at least ten times. The V gene is TRBV29-1, the J gene TRBJ2-2, with 11 bases that match TRBD2. Germline V CDR1 and CDR2: SQVTM, ANQGSEA. The CDR3 has 16 residues. V trimming: 7 bases; J trimming: 6 bases; junction bases outside the gene matches: 13. The CDR3 here is CSAGPIAGGPAGELFF. In DNA, the CDR3 is TGCAGCGCTGGTCCTATAGCGGGAGGGCCGGCCGGGGAGCTGTTTTTT.

The chain couples TRBV28 to TRBJ2-4; D is ambiguous. CDR1 and CDR2 (germline): MDHEN, SYDVKM. The CDR3 contains 16 residues. Trimming shortened V by 4 bases and J by 0 bases, and 13 bases separated the two germline ends. The CDR3 spells CASSYWKNKAKNIQYF. In nucleotides, the CDR3 is TGTGCCAGCAGTTATTGGAAGAATAAAGCCAAAAACATTCAGTACTTC.

This clonotype was counted at least ten times. The chain couples TRBV12-3 or TRBV12-4 to TRBJ1-2, with TRBD1 matching 8 bases. The length of the CDR3 is 15 residues. V lost 6 bases to trimming and J lost 5 bases; unmatched junction nucleotides: 11. The CDR3 sequence: CASSAGQEKRYGYTF. The CDR3 region has the DNA TGTGCCAGCAGCGCGGGACAGGAAAAAAGATATGGCTACACCTTC.

This clonotype was counted at least ten times. CDR3 sequence: CATSRGVPGLQETQYF. In DNA, the CDR3 is TGTGCCACCAGCAGAGGAGTGCCAGGGTTGCAAGAGACCCAGTACTTC. The genes are TRBV15 and TRBJ2-5; perhaps TRBD1 as D (5 bases). This CDR3 region has 16 residues. CDR1 and CDR2 (germline): LNHNV, YYDKDF (reference sequence). The germline V and J ends were trimmed by 1 base and 2 bases, with 14 bases remaining between them. The full variable domain, in which reference TRBV15 and TRBJ2-5 provide the parts outside the CDR3, is DAMVIQNPRYQVTQFGKPVTLSCSQTLNHNVMYWYQQKSSQAPKLLFHYYDKDFNNEADTPDNFQSRRPNTSFCFLDIRSPGLGDTAMYLCATSRGVPGLQETQYFGPGTRLLVL.